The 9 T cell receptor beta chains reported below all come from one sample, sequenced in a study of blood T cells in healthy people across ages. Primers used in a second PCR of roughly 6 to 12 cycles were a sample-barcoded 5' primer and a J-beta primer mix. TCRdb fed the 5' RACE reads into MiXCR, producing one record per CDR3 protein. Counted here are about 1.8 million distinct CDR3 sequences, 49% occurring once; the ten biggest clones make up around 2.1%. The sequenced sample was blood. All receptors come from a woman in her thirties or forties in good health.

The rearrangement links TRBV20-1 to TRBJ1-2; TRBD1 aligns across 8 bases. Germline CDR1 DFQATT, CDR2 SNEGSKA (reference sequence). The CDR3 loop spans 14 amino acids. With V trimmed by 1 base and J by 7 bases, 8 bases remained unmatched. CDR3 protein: CSARGQGRIAGYTF. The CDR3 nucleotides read TGCAGTGCTAGAGGACAGGGGAGAATCGCTGGCTACACCTTC.

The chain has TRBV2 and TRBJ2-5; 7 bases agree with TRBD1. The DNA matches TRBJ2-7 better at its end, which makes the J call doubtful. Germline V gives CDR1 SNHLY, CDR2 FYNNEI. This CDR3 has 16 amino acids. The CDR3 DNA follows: TGTGCCAGCAGTGAAGGTTGGGACAGCGTTAACTACGAGCAGTACTTC. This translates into CASSEGWDSVNYEQYF.

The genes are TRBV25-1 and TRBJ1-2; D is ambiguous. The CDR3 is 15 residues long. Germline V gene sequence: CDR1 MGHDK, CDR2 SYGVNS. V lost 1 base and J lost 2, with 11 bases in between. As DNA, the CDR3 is TGTGCCAGCAGTGAATTTTCTGAGATGAACTATGGCTACACCTTC. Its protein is CASSEFSEMNYGYTF.

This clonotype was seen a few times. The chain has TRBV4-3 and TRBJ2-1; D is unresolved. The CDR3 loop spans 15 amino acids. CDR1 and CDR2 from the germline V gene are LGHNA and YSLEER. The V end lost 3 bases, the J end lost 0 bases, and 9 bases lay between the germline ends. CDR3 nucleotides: TGCGCCAGCAGCCAGAAAGTGGGCTCCTACAATGAGCAGTTCTTC. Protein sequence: CASSQKVGSYNEQFF.

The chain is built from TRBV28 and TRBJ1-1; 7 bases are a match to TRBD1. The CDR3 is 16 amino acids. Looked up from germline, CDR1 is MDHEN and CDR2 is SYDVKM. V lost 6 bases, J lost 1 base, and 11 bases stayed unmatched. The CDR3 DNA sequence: TGTGCCAGCAGCCAAACAGGGGAGGCGGAGAACACTGAAGCTTTCTTT. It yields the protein CASSQTGEAENTEAFF.

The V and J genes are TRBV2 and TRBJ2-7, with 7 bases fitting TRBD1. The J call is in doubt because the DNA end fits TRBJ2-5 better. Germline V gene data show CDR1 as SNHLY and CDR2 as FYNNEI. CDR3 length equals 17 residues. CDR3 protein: CASSEGGQVPPQETQYF. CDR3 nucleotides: TGTGCCAGCAGTGAAGGAGGACAGGTCCCCCCCCAGGAGACCCAGTACTTC.

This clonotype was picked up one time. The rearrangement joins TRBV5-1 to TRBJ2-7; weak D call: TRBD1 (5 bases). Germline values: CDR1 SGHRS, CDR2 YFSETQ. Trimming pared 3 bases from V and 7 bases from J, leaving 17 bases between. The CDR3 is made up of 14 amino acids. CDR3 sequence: CASSSDTSYNEQYF. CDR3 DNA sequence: TGCGCCAGCAGCTCGGACACCAGCTACAATGAGCAGTACTTC.

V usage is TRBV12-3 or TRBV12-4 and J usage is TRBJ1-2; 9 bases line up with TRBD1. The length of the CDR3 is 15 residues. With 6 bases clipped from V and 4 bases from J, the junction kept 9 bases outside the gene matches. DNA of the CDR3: TGTGCCAGCAGCCACGGACAGGGGAGTTTCTATGGCTACACCTTC. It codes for CASSHGQGSFYGYTF.

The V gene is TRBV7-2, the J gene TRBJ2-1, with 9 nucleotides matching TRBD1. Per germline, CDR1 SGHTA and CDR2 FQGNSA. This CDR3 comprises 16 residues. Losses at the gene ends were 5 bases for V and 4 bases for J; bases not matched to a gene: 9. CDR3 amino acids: CASSPDRDRAYNEQFF. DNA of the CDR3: TGTGCCAGCAGCCCAGACCGGGACAGGGCTTACAATGAGCAGTTCTTC.